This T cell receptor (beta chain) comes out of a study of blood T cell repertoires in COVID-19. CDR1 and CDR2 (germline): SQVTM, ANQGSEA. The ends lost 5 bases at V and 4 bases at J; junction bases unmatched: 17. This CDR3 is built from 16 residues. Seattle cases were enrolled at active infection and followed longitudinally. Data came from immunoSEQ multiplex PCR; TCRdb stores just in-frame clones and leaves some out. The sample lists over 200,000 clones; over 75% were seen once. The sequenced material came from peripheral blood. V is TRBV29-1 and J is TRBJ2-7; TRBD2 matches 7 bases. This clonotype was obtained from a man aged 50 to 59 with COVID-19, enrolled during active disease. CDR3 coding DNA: TGCAGCGTTACCCCAAGCGGTGGCGGGAGCAAATACGAGCAGTACTTC. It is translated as CSVTPSGGGSKYEQYF.